Here is one T cell receptor beta chain with its context. As yet, its antigen is unknown. The table came from immunoSEQ multiplex PCR; TCRdb's copy has only in-frame clones and leaves some out. The sample contains a few hundred thousand clones, 75% to 95% of which appear only once. The sample originates from a study of Ad26.COV2.S vaccination and SARS-CoV-2 variants. About the research overall: Donor got 5x10^10 or 1x10^11 viral particles of Ad26.COV2.S.

Treatment described: about 20 received Ad26.COV2.S at low or high dose, single or two shots; roughly 5 received placebo; per-sample allocation not given. Sampling was performed 63 days after the first vaccine or placebo injection. Adults aged 18-55 years in Boston included the donor. Study-level findings and limits: In TCR breadth and depth analyses, total T cell responses may have been underestimated. Following vaccination, spike-specific CD8+ and CD4+ T cell responses reportedly exhibited substantial breadth.

The source of this sequence is a person between 18 and 60 years old who received the Ad26.COV2.S COVID-19 vaccine or a placebo. The sample in question was peripheral blood, obtained in a trial of Ad26.COV2.S vaccine versus placebo.

Here the CDR3 DNA reads TGTGCCAGCAGTTACAACAAAAAATGGAATGAGCAGTTCTTC. It codes for CASSYNKKWNEQFF. The chain links TRBV6-2 or TRBV6-3 to TRBJ2-1, with unresolved D. Looked up from germline, CDR1 is MNHEY and CDR2 is SVGEGT. The CDR3 runs to 14 residues. V lost 2 bases and J 7 bases, leaving 12 bases between the germline ends.